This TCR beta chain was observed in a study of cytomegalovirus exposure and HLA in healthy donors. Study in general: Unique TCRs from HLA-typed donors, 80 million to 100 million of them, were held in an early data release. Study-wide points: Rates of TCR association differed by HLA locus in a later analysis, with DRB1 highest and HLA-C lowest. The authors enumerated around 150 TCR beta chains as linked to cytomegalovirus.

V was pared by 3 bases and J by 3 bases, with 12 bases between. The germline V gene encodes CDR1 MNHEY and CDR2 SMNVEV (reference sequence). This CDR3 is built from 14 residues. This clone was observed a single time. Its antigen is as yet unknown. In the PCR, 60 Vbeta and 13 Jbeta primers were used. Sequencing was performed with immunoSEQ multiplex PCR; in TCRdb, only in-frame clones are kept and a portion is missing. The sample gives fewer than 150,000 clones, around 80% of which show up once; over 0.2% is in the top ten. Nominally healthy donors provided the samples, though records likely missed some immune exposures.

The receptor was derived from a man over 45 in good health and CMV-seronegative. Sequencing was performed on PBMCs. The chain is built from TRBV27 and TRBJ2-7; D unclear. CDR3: CASSLGLPFYEQYF. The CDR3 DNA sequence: TGTGCCAGCAGTTTGGGCCTACCTTTCTACGAGCAGTACTTC.